Listed below are T cell receptor beta chains from one sample, sequenced in a study of OX40 agonist ivuxolimab in advanced cancers. This table comes from immunoSEQ multiplex PCR, and its TCRdb copy is limited to in-frame clones, with some not included. The sample has roughly 60,000 clones; 91% are singletons. The sequenced sample was CD4+ or CD8+ T cells sorted from blood, obtained in a trial of the OX40 agonist ivuxolimab. Receptors originate from an adult with an advanced solid tumor such as melanoma, head and neck, liver or kidney cancer. Both conserved end residues are part of each CDR3. The D gene is left open where the match is weak. Not every row has a clone size; where given, it reads once, few, many or a size class.

V gene	D gene	J gene	clone size	CDR3 protein	CDR3 DNA
TRBV7-6	TRBD1	TRBJ2-7	.	CASSTGQGSPYEQYF	TGTGCCAGCAGCACGGGACAGGGGAGCCCCTACGAGCAGTACTTC
TRBV6-5	TRBD1	TRBJ1-1	.	CASKPWTGRTEAFF	TGTGCCAGCAAACCCTGGACAGGGCGGACTGAAGCTTTCTTT
TRBV2	.	TRBJ1-1	.	CASSRTIFVEAFF	TGTGCCAGCAGTAGGACAATCTTCGTTGAAGCTTTCTTT
TRBV19	TRBD1	TRBJ1-5	.	CASTTGTASNQPQHF	TGTGCCAGTACGACAGGGACTGCTAGCAATCAGCCCCAGCATTTT
TRBV7-6	TRBD2	TRBJ2-3	.	CASSLPSGSSTDTQYF	TGTGCCAGCAGCTTACCTAGCGGGAGTAGCACAGATACGCAGTATTTT
TRBV27	TRBD1	TRBJ1-1	.	CASSRQGSTEAFF	TGTGCCAGCAGTCGACAGGGGAGCACTGAAGCTTTCTTT
TRBV5-4	TRBD2	TRBJ2-7	.	CASSSGTSGGEQYF	TGTGCCAGCAGCTCCGGGACTAGCGGGGGCGAGCAGTACTTC
TRBV6-1	.	TRBJ2-7	.	CASSGLSYEQYF	TGTGCCAGCAGCGGGTTATCCTACGAGCAGTACTTC
TRBV27	TRBD2	TRBJ2-7	once	CASAGLPREQYF	TGTGCCAGCGCGGGACTACCACGCGAGCAGTACTTC
TRBV9	.	TRBJ2-2	.	CASSAPWDTGELFF	TGTGCCAGCAGCGCCCCCTGGGACACCGGGGAGCTGTTTTTT
TRBV6-5	.	TRBJ2-7	.	CASTHPGYSYEQYF	TGTGCCAGCACGCACCCAGGTTACTCCTACGAGCAGTACTTC
TRBV27	TRBD2	TRBJ2-7	.	CASSSRTSGNDEQYF	TGTGCCAGCAGTTCCCGGACTAGCGGGAACGACGAGCAGTACTTC
TRBV7-3	TRBD1	TRBJ2-5	.	CASKLGGGETQYF	TGTGCCAGCAAATTAGGGGGCGGAGAGACCCAGTACTTC
TRBV18	TRBD1	TRBJ2-5	.	CASRDSYEETQYF	TGTGCCAGCCGGGACAGCTACGAAGAGACCCAGTACTTC
TRBV9	TRBD2	TRBJ2-3	.	CASSDLGTSGSDTQYF	TGTGCCAGCAGCGACCTCGGGACTAGCGGGTCAGATACGCAGTATTTT
TRBV19	.	TRBJ2-2	.	CASRWAGAGELFF	TGTGCCAGTAGATGGGCAGGGGCCGGGGAGCTGTTTTTT
TRBV6-5	.	TRBJ2-7	.	CASSYYGSGEQYF	TGTGCCAGCAGTTACTACGGGAGCGGCGAGCAGTACTTC
TRBV4-2	.	TRBJ2-3	.	CASSQFIEPADTQYF	TGTGCCAGCAGCCAATTCATCGAGCCAGCAGATACGCAGTATTTT
TRBV9	.	TRBJ2-7	.	CASSPHGYEQYF	TGTGCCAGCAGCCCCCATGGCTACGAGCAGTACTTC
TRBV2	.	TRBJ1-4	.	CASKLSGEPIMVKLFF	TGTGCCAGCAAACTTTCGGGGGAACCCATCATGGTAAAACTGTTTTTT
TRBV11-2	.	TRBJ2-7	.	CASSLGGGTEQYF	TGTGCCAGCAGCTTAGGAGGCGGAACCGAGCAGTACTTC
TRBV27	TRBD2	TRBJ2-2	once	CASTGGSGELFF	TGTGCCAGCACGGGGGGGAGCGGGGAGCTGTTTTTT
TRBV13	TRBD2	TRBJ2-7	once	CASSGGLAGYEQYF	TGTGCCAGCAGCGGAGGACTAGCGGGCTACGAGCAGTACTTC
TRBV6-1	TRBD1	TRBJ1-6	.	CASSETGQGVWSPLHF	TGTGCCAGCAGTGAAACGGGACAGGGGGTGTGGTCACCCCTCCACTTT
TRBV15	TRBD2	TRBJ2-2	.	CAPATSGNTGELFF	TGTGCCCCCGCAACTAGCGGGAACACCGGGGAGCTGTTTTTT
TRBV14	TRBD2	TRBJ2-3	once	CASSTGTSYADTQYF	TGTGCCAGCAGCACCGGGACTAGCTACGCAGATACGCAGTATTTT
TRBV13	.	TRBJ2-7	.	CASSLLETNYEQYF	TGTGCCAGCAGCTTGCTAGAAACTAACTACGAGCAGTACTTC
TRBV7-9	TRBD2	TRBJ2-3	.	CASSLAAQWTSGFTDTQYF	TGTGCCAGCAGCTTAGCGGCCCAATGGACTAGCGGCTTCACAGATACGCAGTATTTT
TRBV6-4	.	TRBJ1-5	.	CASSDLRQSFESNQPQHF	TGTGCCAGCAGTGACCTCCGACAGTCGTTTGAAAGCAATCAGCCCCAGCATTTT
TRBV27	TRBD2	TRBJ2-7	once	CASSSGLAGPGDEQYF	TGTGCCAGCAGCTCAGGACTAGCGGGACCCGGGGACGAGCAGTACTTC
TRBV7-9	.	TRBJ2-1	.	CASSSTSGASSYNEQFF	TGTGCCAGCAGCTCCACCTCGGGGGCCAGCTCCTACAATGAGCAGTTCTTC
TRBV7-9	.	TRBJ1-4	.	CASSSDSEKLFF	TGTGCCAGCAGCTCGGACAGTGAAAAACTGTTTTTT
TRBV5-5	TRBD1	TRBJ2-7	.	CASSPPQGTESYEQYF	TGTGCCAGCAGCCCCCCTCAGGGGACAGAAAGCTACGAGCAGTACTTC
TRBV5-6	.	TRBJ1-1	few	CASSFGLGEAFF	TGTGCCAGCAGCTTTGGACTGGGTGAGGCTTTCTTT
TRBV9	.	TRBJ1-1	.	CASSVGRTTGLTEAFF	TGTGCCAGCAGCGTAGGGAGAACAACAGGGCTCACTGAAGCTTTCTTT
TRBV27	.	TRBJ2-1	.	CASSLMGSSYNEQFF	TGTGCCAGCAGTTTAATGGGGAGCTCCTACAATGAGCAGTTCTTC
TRBV7-2	TRBD1	TRBJ1-5	.	CASSETGGGGQPQHF	TGTGCCAGCAGCGAGACAGGGGGAGGGGGTCAGCCCCAGCATTTT
TRBV4-3	.	TRBJ2-2	.	CASSQDYPGELFF	TGCGCCAGCAGCCAAGATTACCCCGGGGAGCTGTTTTTT
TRBV19	.	TRBJ2-2	.	CASSQGKREAGELFF	TGTGCCAGTAGTCAGGGAAAGAGGGAGGCCGGGGAGCTGTTTTTT
TRBV19	TRBD2	TRBJ2-5	once	CASTDQAGRGQETQYF	TGTGCCAGTACCGATCAAGCGGGGCGGGGGCAAGAGACCCAGTACTTC
TRBV19	.	TRBJ1-5	.	CASSINQPQHF	TGTGCCAGTAGTATAAATCAGCCCCAGCATTTT
TRBV2	.	TRBJ2-2	once	CASRQSAGELFF	TGTGCCAGCAGACAGTCGGCCGGGGAGCTGTTTTTT
TRBV7-8	.	TRBJ2-7	.	CASSLGDWIDYEQYF	TGTGCCAGCAGCTTAGGGGACTGGATCGACTACGAGCAGTACTTC
TRBV2	.	TRBJ2-7	.	CASSEIYGAGYEQYF	TGTGCCAGCAGTGAGATATATGGGGCCGGGTACGAGCAGTACTTC
TRBV19	TRBD2	TRBJ2-1	.	CASSIGGREFNEQFF	TGTGCCAGTAGTATTGGCGGGAGGGAATTCAATGAGCAGTTCTTC
TRBV29-1	.	TRBJ1-1	.	CSVALAGTEAFF	TGCAGCGTTGCGCTGGCTGGCACTGAAGCTTTCTTT
TRBV19	TRBD2	TRBJ2-3	few	CASRRAGLTDTQYF	TGTGCCAGCCGAAGAGCGGGATTAACAGATACGCAGTATTTT
TRBV27	TRBD1	TRBJ2-7	.	CASSAGQGLREYF	TGTGCCAGCAGTGCGGGACAGGGGCTCCGGGAGTACTTC
TRBV10-3	.	TRBJ2-3	.	CAISDRDLGTDTQYF	TGTGCCATCAGTGACAGAGACTTAGGCACAGATACGCAGTATTTT
TRBV28	TRBD1	TRBJ2-3	.	CASSSPSGQRHPTDTQYF	TGTGCCAGCAGTTCCCCCTCGGGACAGCGTCACCCCACAGATACGCAGTATTTT
TRBV4-3	.	TRBJ2-2	.	CASSQGLANTGELFF	TGCGCCAGCAGCCAAGGACTAGCGAACACCGGGGAGCTGTTTTTT
TRBV27	TRBD2	TRBJ2-7	few	CASSLQSGIYEQYF	TGTGCCAGCAGTTTACAGAGCGGGATTTACGAGCAGTACTTC
TRBV7-6	TRBD2	TRBJ2-1	.	CASSLALADNEQFF	TGTGCCAGCAGCTTAGCCCTAGCGGACAATGAGCAGTTCTTC
TRBV4-1	TRBD1	TRBJ2-7	.	CASSQGGQGSSYEQYF	TGCGCCAGCAGCCAGGGGGGACAGGGGAGTTCCTACGAGCAGTACTTC
TRBV2	TRBD2	TRBJ2-7	.	CASSDPPSGMVEQYF	TGTGCCAGCAGTGACCCTCCTAGCGGGATGGTGGAGCAGTACTTC